One and the same sample provided the 10 T cell receptor beta chains below, sequenced in a study of identical twins. TCRdb processed the 5' RACE reads anew with MiXCR; each CDR3 protein has one entry. Of over 600,000 distinct CDR3 sequences in the sample, less than 25% were seen once. The data also belong to a second study, concerning T cells expressing NK-cell markers.

The sample consisted of PBMCs. These receptors all come from a young woman in good health.

This clonotype has only a few counts. This chain joins TRBV7-2 and TRBJ2-3, with a possible D match to TRBD1 (7 bases). The CDR3 covers 16 residues. The ends were cut back, 1 base at V and 4 bases at J, with 15 bases in the middle. The germline gives CDR1 SGHTA, CDR2 FQGNSA. The CDR3 DNA reads as TGTGCCAGCAGCTTAGTGGAGGGGGCTTTGCCAGATACGCAGTATTTT. Protein product: CASSLVEGALPDTQYF.

The chain recombines TRBV20-1 with TRBJ1-2; D uncertain. The CDR3 totals 13 residues. Germline values: CDR1 DFQATT, CDR2 SNEGSKA (reference sequence). V was trimmed by 2 bases and J by 6 bases, leaving 13 bases between them. The DNA for the CDR3 is TGCAGTGCTAGACTGCAGGTTCCCCATGGCTACACCTTC. It encodes CSARLQVPHGYTF.

The CDR3 here is CASILTPGGEKLFF. The CDR3 region has the DNA TGTGCCAGCATCCTTACCCCAGGTGGTGAAAAACTGTTTTTT. V is TRBV6-1 and J is TRBJ1-4; no definite D call. Germline V gives CDR1 MNHNS, CDR2 SASEGT. The germline V and J ends were trimmed by 7 bases and 7 bases, with 16 bases remaining between them. The length of the CDR3 is 14 residues.

This clonotype came up a few times. This chain links TRBV2 with TRBJ1-2; D is unclear. The germline V gene has CDR1 SNHLY and CDR2 FYNNEI. The CDR3 covers 14 residues. V was trimmed by 2 bases and J by 1 base, leaving 8 bases between them. CDR3 nucleotide sequence: TGTGCCAGCAGTGAATTTGGGAATAACTATGGCTACACCTTC. Protein sequence: CASSEFGNNYGYTF.

This clonotype has a handful of counts. V is TRBV6-2 or TRBV6-3 and J is TRBJ2-7; D is perhaps TRBD2 (5 bases). Trimming shortened V by 7 bases and J by 1 base, and 14 bases separated the two germline ends. Germline values: CDR1 MNHEY, CDR2 SVGEGT. This CDR3 has 14 amino acids. This CDR3 reads CASTPLGPSYEQYF. The CDR3 nucleotides are TGTGCCAGCACCCCACTAGGGCCGTCCTACGAGCAGTACTTC.

CDR3: CASSQAQGRSPLHF. The DNA for the CDR3 is TGTGCCAGCAGCCAGGCACAGGGGAGGTCACCCCTCCACTTT. The gene calls are TRBV3-1 and TRBJ1-6; 7 nucleotides agree with TRBD1. The CDR3 is 14 residues long. V gave up 3 bases and J gave up 10 bases; unmatched junction bases: 6. CDR1 is LGHDT, CDR2 YNNKEL, per germline (reference sequence).

This clonotype was seen only a few times. This chain connects TRBV20-1 to TRBJ2-3, with TRBD2 identical over 9 bases. Germline trimming cut 5 bases from V and 4 bases from J; bases unmatched to any gene: 7. CDR1 and CDR2 from the germline V gene are DFQATT and SNEGSKA (reference sequence). This CDR3 spans 14 amino acids. CDR3: CSAPPLAGADTQYF. CDR3 coding DNA: TGCAGTGCTCCCCCCTTAGCGGGGGCAGATACGCAGTATTTT.

This chain connects TRBV7-2 to TRBJ2-1, with D perhaps TRBD1 (5 bases). The CDR3 spans 16 residues. Trimming shortened V by 5 bases and J by 2 bases, and 16 bases separated the two germline ends. Germline V gene sequence: CDR1 SGHTA, CDR2 FQGNSA. The CDR3 DNA sequence: TGTGCCAGCAGCCTCAACAGGTTTAGGGCCTACAATGAGCAGTTCTTC. It translates to CASSLNRFRAYNEQFF. The full variable domain, its missing parts supplied by reference TRBV7-2 and TRBJ2-1, is GAGVSQSPSNKVTEKGKDVELRCDPISGHTALYWYRQSLGQGLEFLIYFQGNSAPDKSGLPSDRFSAERTGGSVSTLTIQRTQQEDSAVYLCASSLNRFRAYNEQFFGPGTRLTVL.

This clonotype was recorded at least ten times. This chain connects TRBV10-3 to TRBJ2-2; 8 bases line up with TRBD2. The CDR3 is made up of 15 amino acids. V lost 8 bases, J lost 4 bases, and 9 bases stayed unmatched. CDR1 and CDR2 from the germline V gene are ENHRY and SYGVKD. CDR3 residues: CAIASGTRATGELFF. Written as DNA, the CDR3 is TGTGCCATCGCCTCCGGGACTAGGGCCACCGGGGAGCTGTTTTTT.

CDR3 loop: CASREGAEQYF. DNA of the CDR3: TGTGCCAGCAGGGAAGGGGCCGAGCAGTACTTC. V usage is TRBV7-2 and J usage is TRBJ2-7, with D possibly matching TRBD1 (5 bases). The CDR3 loop spans 11 amino acids. Germline V gene sequence: CDR1 SGHTA, CDR2 FQGNSA. V gave up 6 bases and J gave up 6 bases, with 9 bases separating them.